This T cell receptor beta chain was captured by sequencing in a study of human T cells and chemical hapten exposure. Regarding the study as a whole: With regard to DPC sensitization, TCRs above 1 in 1000 frequency did not change.

Time point described: patch test 1, 2 weeks after DPC sensitization. Specified treatment: therapeutic diphenylcyclopropenone sensitization with weekly scalp DPC. Researchers extracted total RNA from unfractionated whole blood. The donor pool consisted of alopecia patients aged 18 to 70 years, considered suitable for DPC. This clonotype was recorded at least ten times. The antigen remains unidentified. In the original processing: There were a median of around 100,000 TCRs per sample, with a range from roughly 20,000 to 700,000. TCRdb reprocessed the RACE reads via MiXCR and lists one record per CDR3 protein. Clone size and V and J calls follow TCRdb, not the original study. The sample contains roughly 50,000 distinct CDR3 sequences, roughly 9.6% of which appear only once. This clonotype was obtained from a woman aged 40-49 years with alopecia areata. Some clones in this sample may be carry-over from other donors' samples. Here the sequenced sample was whole blood, taken in connection with sensitization to the hapten diphenylcyclopropenone (DPC).

The CDR3 DNA is TGTGCCAGCTCACCCGACACCGCCGGGGGCCCCTCTGGAAACACCATATATTTT. Its protein is CASSPDTAGGPSGNTIYF. This rearrangement joins TRBV18 to TRBJ1-3; possible D gene TRBD1, 6 bases. Trimming removed 3 bases from V and 0 bases from J, with 18 bases in between. This CDR3 is 18 amino acids long. CDR1 KGHSH and CDR2 LQKENI come from the germline V gene.